Here is one T cell receptor (beta chain) with its context. Its antigen specificity is not known. No much larger clone is present one base from it, and per-base qualities are unavailable. These data originate in a study of shared clonotypes between healthy human individuals (dated by TCRdb to about 2020). Background for the entire study: A few men and two women, aged 18 to 49 years, made up the cohort. Per donor, three plates each were used for CD4 naive and CD4 memory, two for CD8 naive, and one for CD8 memory. To estimate repertoire size and how much clonotypes are shared between individuals, the study performed deep sequencing of blood TCR repertoires from 4 to 6 healthy adults. Different laboratories and diverse techniques were used to prepare libraries and sequence TCR repertoires, to increase sequencing depth and limit assay-specific biases. Per donor, leukapheresis produced somewhere between about 0.85 and 9.5 billion PBMCs. On the study overall, not on this receptor specifically: Because the study included a small number of donors, the genetic and exposure-history diversity represented was limited. Sharing across a few donors was observed for approximately 4.6% of naive CD4, over 3% of naive CD8, 2% to 2.5% of memory CD4, and about 0.38% of memory CD8 clonotypes. Rarefaction of sorted-subset datasets indicated incomplete sequencing despite the large sequencing depth. Pairwise subsampling led to the expectation that sequencing depth would affect the degree of clonotype sharing among donors. Compared with non-shared clonotypes, the clonotypes found in all four sorted-subset donors had higher generation probabilities. Sampling was limited to blood, and TCR repertoires in tissue likely differ from TCR repertoires in blood. Estimated clonotype richness was generally larger for naive than for memory subsets.

TCR CDR3 regions were amplified from genomic DNA by multiplex PCR using the deep immunoSEQ assay. Extracted genomic DNA from each cell subset was spread evenly across all wells of several immunoSEQ 96-well plates, with each plate serving as a replicate. Each replicate PCR for sorted subsets received roughly 200 ng genomic DNA, equal to tens of thousands of T cell genomes. Purified libraries were quantified with a Qubit 3.0 fluorometer, sized on a Bioanalyzer 2100, and re-quantified with the KAPA Library Quantification kit. Every immunoSEQ 96-well plate was sequenced on a dedicated single-read 150-cycle Illumina NextSeq 550 flow cell. Turning to the authors' computational methods: Because the immunoSEQ output included only junctional sequences and no quality scores, the filtering could not be the same as the filtering used for full-length reads. Sequences were annotated with PyIR, a Python wrapper for IgBLAST v1.9, and V/J genes and CDR3 were assigned using IMGT germline references. Any read was removed if the V/J assignment was weak (E-value above 1e-6), the CDR3 was missing, or the read contained stop codons, out-of-frame junctions, or ambiguous translated residues. V3J clonotypes were defined as sequences sharing an identical inferred V gene, J gene, and CDR3 amino acid sequence. The percentage overlap between two repertoires was calculated by dividing the number of shared unique clonotypes by the size of the smaller repertoire. RTK rarefaction, the Chao1 estimator, and Recon v2.1 estimates of unobserved clonotypes were used to assess repertoire richness. OLGA was used to compute generation probabilities for all TCRbeta clonotypes that the gDNA method yielded from four donors. TCRdb retrieved this table from immuneACCESS and kept in-frame rearrangements only. Not all clones are present; in checked studies, unresolved V genes account for under half, and no reason is known for the remainder. The V and J calls and clone size are taken from that table; D and trimming were inferred from the DNA. In this sample the table shows some 2,500,000 clones, 90% to 95% of which occur a single time. The ten largest clones represent approximately 0.35% of the sample.

The donors were healthy, HIV-negative adults with no recently reported acute infections or vaccinations. All donors were Caucasian adults living in Nashville, Tennessee, USA. CD4+ T cells were enriched through magnetic negative selection, after which naive cells were positively selected on CD45RA and the remaining negative fraction served as the memory subset. Blood was collected by leukapheresis, and PBMCs were isolated by Ficoll-Histopaque density gradient centrifugation and then cryopreserved in liquid nitrogen vapor phase. Analytical flow cytometry was used to check the purity and quantity of every magnetically sorted T cell population. Each sorted fraction had its genomic DNA isolated and then quantified by UV absorbance on a Nanodrop 2000c. Spanning cysteine to phenylalanine, the CDR3 consists of 16 amino acids. Left in the record is the CDR3 DNA by itself, 48 bases read in frame from the first base. V and J are trimmed by 5 bases and 2 bases, and the gene matches miss 7 bases of the junction. CDR1 is given as SGHVS and CDR2 as FNYEAQ, both from the germline V gene.

The sample consisted of naive CD4+ T cells from PBMCs. The label giving this sample's cell subset or site can be read as: CD45RA+ positively selected. The receptor chain draws on TRBV7-6 and TRBJ1-4, and 8 bases in between align with TRBD1. The TCR sequence derives from a man aged 18 to 29 in good health. Some clones in this sample may be carry-over from other donors' samples. The CDR3 has the sequence CASSARYRGTNEKLFF. Read as DNA, the sequence is TGTGCCAGCAGCGCCCGGTACAGGGGGACTAATGAAAAACTGTTTTTT.